These T cell receptor beta chains were read from a single sample in a study of cytomegalovirus exposure and HLA in healthy donors. Only in-frame clones appear in the TCRdb table, and some are missing; sequencing was by immunoSEQ multiplex PCR. Among approximately 100,000 clones listed, 75% were seen once. The sample was PBMCs. These receptors came from a man aged 50-59 years in good health and CMV-seronegative. CDR3s include the opening cysteine and the closing phenylalanine or tryptophan. D genes are given only for firm matches. Size tells how often a clone was seen (once, few, many) or the class of an expanded clone, and some rows leave it out.

d_gene | j_gene | len | abundance | v_gene | CDR3nt | CDR3aa
TRBD1 | TRBJ1-1 | 11 | . | TRBV27 | TGTGCCAGCAGACGTAGGGGGCGAGCTTTCTTT | CASRRRGRAFF
TRBD1 | TRBJ1-5 | 14 | . | TRBV18 | TGTGCCAGCTCCCTTCAGGGGGCCAATCAGCCCCAGCATTTT | CASSLQGANQPQHF
TRBD1 | TRBJ1-1 | 13 | once | TRBV29-1 | TGCAGCGCCTCGACAGGGGGCCAGACTGAAGCTTTCTTT | CSASTGGQTEAFF
. | TRBJ2-3 | 14 | . | TRBV2 | TGTGCCAGCAGTGTGCGGGTCAACTCAGATACGCAGTATTTT | CASSVRVNSDTQYF
TRBD2 | TRBJ2-1 | 17 | . | TRBV7-8 | TGTGCCAGCAGCCGGGGGGGATCGGGGGGGCGATACAATGAGCAGTTCTTC | CASSRGGSGGRYNEQFF
TRBD1 | TRBJ2-7 | 13 | . | TRBV7-6 | TGTGCCAGCAGCGGGGGACAGGGTGACGAGCAGTACTTC | CASSGGQGDEQYF
. | TRBJ2-7 | 14 | . | TRBV18 | TGTGCCAGCTCACCTACCAGGGCCGTGGACGAGCAGTACTTC | CASSPTRAVDEQYF
. | TRBJ2-4 | 16 | . | TRBV15 | TGTGCCACCAGCAGAGCCGGCCAACAGGCCAAAAACATTCAGTACTTC | CATSRAGQQAKNIQYF
. | TRBJ2-7 | 15 | few | TRBV2 | TGTGCCAGCAGAAAACCAGGGGATAGCTCCTACGAGCAGTACTTC | CASRKPGDSSYEQYF
. | TRBJ1-5 | 14 | . | TRBV27 | TGTGCCAGCAGCTCGGGGACAAGAAATCAGCCCCAGCATTTT | CASSSGTRNQPQHF
. | TRBJ2-6 | 15 | . | TRBV9 | TGTGCCAGCAGCGCACAGAGCTCTGGGGCCAACGTCCTGACTTTC | CASSAQSSGANVLTF
. | TRBJ2-2 | 12 | . | TRBV27 | TGTGCCAGCAGTTTGTATGCCGGGGAGCTGTTTTTT | CASSLYAGELFF
TRBD2 | TRBJ2-1 | 15 | . | TRBV10-1 | TGCGCCAGCACCCGGAGGACTAGAGGGAGCAATGAGCAGTTCTTC | CASTRRTRGSNEQFF
TRBD1 | TRBJ1-4 | 15 | . | TRBV9 | TGTGCCAGCAGCGCCCAGGGGGCAACTAATGAAAAACTGTTTTTT | CASSAQGATNEKLFF
. | TRBJ2-1 | 12 | . | TRBV29-1 | TGCAGCGCCCCGGGGACCTACAATGAGCAGTTCTTC | CSAPGTYNEQFF
TRBD2 | TRBJ2-1 | 16 | . | TRBV14 | TGTGCCAGCAGCCAAGCCTTATTAGCGGGGGCCGCCAGGCAGTTCTTC | CASSQALLAGAARQFF
. | TRBJ1-2 | 14 | . | TRBV5-3 | TGTGCCAGAAGCTTAAGAGGGAGGTGCTATGGCTACACCTTC | CARSLRGRCYGYTF
. | TRBJ1-2 | 13 | . | TRBV6-4 | TGTGCCAGCAATGATGGGGCCTCAGGGGGCTACACCTTC | CASNDGASGGYTF
. | TRBJ2-7 | 11 | once | TRBV20-1 | TGCAGTGCTCGCTTAGCGGCGGAGCAGTACTTC | CSARLAAEQYF
. | TRBJ1-5 | 13 | . | TRBV6-1 | TGTGCCAGCAGTGTGGAGAGGAATCAGCCCCAGCATTTT | CASSVERNQPQHF
. | TRBJ2-3 | 14 | . | TRBV7-9 | TGTGCCAGCAGCTTAGGCAGTAGCACAGATACGCAGTATTTT | CASSLGSSTDTQYF
TRBD2 | TRBJ2-1 | 15 | . | TRBV15 | TGTGCCACCAGCAGAGATCGGACTAGCGGGGGGGGGCAGTTCTTC | CATSRDRTSGGGQFF
. | TRBJ2-3 | 16 | . | TRBV13 | TGTGCCAGCAGCCGTGGGGAGGGGGGACATACAGATACGCAGTATTTT | CASSRGEGGHTDTQYF
TRBD1 | TRBJ1-1 | 15 | few | TRBV5-4 | TGTGCCAGCGGACAGGGGCCTGCTATGAACACTGAAGCTTTCTTT | CASGQGPAMNTEAFF
TRBD1 | TRBJ2-7 | 11 | few | TRBV29-1 | TGCAGCGCTCAAGACAGGGTCGAGCAGTACTTC | CSAQDRVEQYF
TRBD1 | TRBJ2-7 | 14 | . | TRBV5-1 | TGCGCCAGCAGCCTACGACAGGGGGCCTCCGAGCAGTACTTC | CASSLRQGASEQYF
TRBD1 | TRBJ2-5 | 16 | . | TRBV5-1 | TGCGCCAGCAGCTTGTGGGACAGTTCTAGGGGAGAGACCCAGTACTTC | CASSLWDSSRGETQYF
. | TRBJ2-7 | 14 | . | TRBV11-1 | TGTGCCAGCAGCGAGACTAGAGGGAACTACGAGCAGTACTTC | CASSETRGNYEQYF
. | TRBJ2-7 | 16 | . | TRBV19 | TGTGCCAGTAGTATAGGACGGTTGGACACCTCCTACGAGCAGTACTTC | CASSIGRLDTSYEQYF
. | TRBJ1-6 | 15 | . | TRBV5-1 | TGCGCCAGCAGCTTGGGGACAGCGGTAGAATCACCCCTCCACTTT | CASSLGTAVESPLHF
TRBD1 | TRBJ2-2 | 16 | . | TRBV9 | TGTGCCAGCAGCGTAGGTCCAGGGGGCGATCCCGGGGAGCTGTTTTTT | CASSVGPGGDPGELFF
. | TRBJ1-1 | 13 | . | TRBV29-1 | TGCAGCGTTGAGCGAATGGGGGGGGTCGGAGCTTTCTTT | CSVERMGGVGAFF
. | TRBJ2-3 | 11 | . | TRBV5-1 | TGCGCCAGTAAGGGAGACGGAACGCAGTATTTT | CASKGDGTQYF
. | TRBJ2-1 | 15 | . | TRBV7-9 | TGTGCCAGCACCCCTCGGGCAGGGTTATTGGGTGAGCAGTTCTTC | CASTPRAGLLGEQFF
TRBD1 | TRBJ2-7 | 19 | . | TRBV28 | TGTGCCAGCAGTTTAGGCCCGATTGTGGACAGGTCCGTCTCCTACGAGCAGTACTTC | CASSLGPIVDRSVSYEQYF
. | TRBJ2-3 | 13 | . | TRBV4-3 | TGCGCCAGCAGCCAAGGGCCTCCAGATACGCAGTATTTT | CASSQGPPDTQYF
. | TRBJ2-3 | 15 | . | TRBV19 | TGTGCCAGTAGTATACGGATGGGCTACACAGATACGCAGTATTTT | CASSIRMGYTDTQYF
. | TRBJ1-2 | 11 | . | TRBV28 | TGTGCCAGCACCCAGAACTATGGCTACACCTTC | CASTQNYGYTF
TRBD1 | TRBJ1-6 | 16 | . | TRBV7-9 | TGTGCCAGCAGCGCGGGACAGAGCTCCTATAATTCACCCCTCCACTTT | CASSAGQSSYNSPLHF
TRBD1 | TRBJ1-6 | 14 | . | TRBV5-1 | TGCGCCAGCAGCCTGACAGGGAACGATTCACCCCTCCACTTT | CASSLTGNDSPLHF
. | TRBJ1-2 | 13 | . | TRBV6-5 | TGTGCCAGCAGTTACAACAGGAACTATGGCTACACCTTC | CASSYNRNYGYTF
TRBD1 | TRBJ1-1 | 14 | . | TRBV30 | TGTGCCTGGAGTGTAGGGACAGGGAGAACTGAAGCTTTCTTT | CAWSVGTGRTEAFF
TRBD2 | TRBJ2-2 | 15 | . | TRBV28 | TGTGCCAGCAGTATAGGGCTAGCGGAAACCGGGGAGCTGTTTTTT | CASSIGLAETGELFF
TRBD1 | TRBJ2-5 | 15 | . | TRBV5-4 | TGTGCCAGCAGCTTGAAGAGGGGGCAGGAGGAGACCCAGTACTTC | CASSLKRGQEETQYF
TRBD1 | TRBJ2-7 | 15 | . | TRBV27 | TGTGCCAGCAGTTCTGGACAGGGTGGAAACTACGAGCAGTACTTC | CASSSGQGGNYEQYF
. | TRBJ1-2 | 15 | . | TRBV11-2 | TGTGCCAGCAGCTCCTTAGCGAACCGCTTCTATGGCTACACCTTC | CASSSLANRFYGYTF
. | TRBJ2-5 | 13 | . | TRBV6-1 | TGTGCCAGCAGCCTCGACTTATCGGGGACCCAGTACTTC | CASSLDLSGTQYF